This T cell receptor beta chain was sequenced in a study of OX40 agonist ivuxolimab in advanced cancers. Findings of the study overall: Among the lowest levels of clonal expansion were found in partial responders at 0.1-3.0 mg/kg. Mean expanded clone counts were higher in CD8+ than CD4+ T cells.

Remarks on this clone: Its matching antigen is unknown.

CDR1 is GTSNPN and CDR2 is SVGIG in the germline V gene (reference sequence). J gave up 2 bases and V 5 bases, and 2 bases lay outside the gene matches. There are 12 residues in the CDR3. The repertoire was sequenced with immunoSEQ multiplex PCR; TCRdb's copy has only in-frame clones and lacks some. The sample lists around 110,000 clones, around 93% occurring once. If patients had autoimmune disease history or systemic immunosuppression, they were excluded. The sequence was obtained from an adult with an advanced solid tumor such as melanoma, head and neck, liver or kidney cancer. This rearrangement joins TRBV30 to TRBJ2-7, with 8 bases matching TRBD1. The sequenced sample was CD4+ or CD8+ T cells sorted from blood, obtained in a trial of the OX40 agonist ivuxolimab. This CDR3 reads CAWDRGPYEQYF. The CDR3 nucleotides read TGTGCCTGGGACAGGGGCCCCTACGAGCAGTACTTC. Full variable domain (rest looked up from reference TRBV30 and TRBJ2-7): SQTIHQWPATLVQPVGSPLSLECTVEGTSNPNLYWYRQAAGRGLQLLFYSVGIGQISSEVPQNLSASRPQDRQFILSSKKLLLSDSGFYLCAWDRGPYEQYFGPGTRLTVT.